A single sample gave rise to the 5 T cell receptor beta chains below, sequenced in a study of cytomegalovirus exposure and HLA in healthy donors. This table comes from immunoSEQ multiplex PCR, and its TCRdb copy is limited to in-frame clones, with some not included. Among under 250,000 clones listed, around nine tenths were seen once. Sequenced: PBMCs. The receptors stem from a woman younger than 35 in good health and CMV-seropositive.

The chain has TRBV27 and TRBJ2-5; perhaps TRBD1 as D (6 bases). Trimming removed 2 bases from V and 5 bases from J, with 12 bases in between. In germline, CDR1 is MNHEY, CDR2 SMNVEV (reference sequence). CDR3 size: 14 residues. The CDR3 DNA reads TGTGCCAGCAGTTTAGGTTCTGGGGGCGAGACCCAGTACTTC. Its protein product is CASSLGSGGETQYF.

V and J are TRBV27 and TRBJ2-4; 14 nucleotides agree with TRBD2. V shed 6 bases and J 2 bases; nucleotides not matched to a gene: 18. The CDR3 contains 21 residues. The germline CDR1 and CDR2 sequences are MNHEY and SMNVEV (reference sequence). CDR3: CASSLIHPGLAGVITKNIQYF. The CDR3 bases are TGTGCCAGCAGCCTAATCCACCCGGGACTAGCGGGAGTTATAACCAAAAACATTCAGTACTTC.

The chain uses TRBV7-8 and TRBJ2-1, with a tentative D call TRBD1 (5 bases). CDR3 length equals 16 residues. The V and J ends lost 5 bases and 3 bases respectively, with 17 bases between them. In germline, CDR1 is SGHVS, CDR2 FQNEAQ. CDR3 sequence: CASSLSTDSFYNEQFF. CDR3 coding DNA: TGTGCCAGCAGCCTTAGTACCGACAGTTTCTACAATGAGCAGTTCTTC.

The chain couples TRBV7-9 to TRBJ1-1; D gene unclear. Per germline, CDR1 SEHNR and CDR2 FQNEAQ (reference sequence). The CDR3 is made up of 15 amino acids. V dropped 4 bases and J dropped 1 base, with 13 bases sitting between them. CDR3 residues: CASSSPERGNTEAFF. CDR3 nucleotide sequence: TGTGCCAGCAGCTCTCCCGAAAGAGGGAACACTGAAGCTTTCTTT.

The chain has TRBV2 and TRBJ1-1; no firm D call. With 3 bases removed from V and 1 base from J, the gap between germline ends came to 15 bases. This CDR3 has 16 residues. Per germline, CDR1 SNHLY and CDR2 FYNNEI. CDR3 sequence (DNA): TGTGCCAGCAGTGACCTACAGAGATCTGGGAACACTGAAGCTTTCTTT. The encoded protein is CASSDLQRSGNTEAFF.